This T cell receptor (beta chain) stems from a study of T-cell memory formation after mild COVID-19. TCRdb reanalysed the 5' RACE reads using MiXCR and keeps one entry per CDR3 protein. The data show about 360,000 distinct CDR3 sequences, over 13% seen once. On this clonotype itself: Its antigen is not identified.

General observations from the study: Day 15 to 85 contractors were CD4/CD8 balanced; later expanders leaned CD4+. Prior to infection, memory already included some responding clones, suggesting cross-reactive memory joined. For contracting clones, CD4+ ones sat mainly in CM and EM, CD8+ in EMRA.

The CDR3 consists of 13 residues. In germline, CDR1 is SGHVS, CDR2 FNYEAQ. Trimming shortened V by 5 bases and J by 6 bases, and 13 bases separated the two germline ends. Sequenced sample: PBMCs or a T cell subset sorted from them (not recorded which). The TCR comes from a man in his late teens or twenties who had mild COVID-19 (a few samples of this study predate the infection). Cell type and time point are not known. V gene TRBV7-6 combines with J gene TRBJ1-2; D is unclear. CDR3: CASSTRAGNGYTF. For the CDR3, the DNA is TGTGCCAGCAGCACCCGTGCGGGGAATGGCTACACCTTC.